These T cell receptor beta chains were read from a single sample in a study of T cell responses to AZD1222 COVID-19 vaccine. Profiled with immunoSEQ multiplex PCR; TCRdb holds only in-frame clones, not every one. The sample contains some 150,000 clones, about 95% of which appear only once. The sample was peripheral blood, taken on day 0 of AZD1222 vaccination. These receptors originate from an adult in good health. Both conserved end residues are part of each CDR3. Fields, in order: CDR3 length, D gene, J gene, clone size, V gene, CDR3 DNA, CDR3 protein. The D gene is left open where the match is weak. Clone size is not always given. Where it is, it says once, few, many or a class for expanded clones.

12 - TRBJ1-1 - TRBV5-6 TGTGCCAGCAGCTTTATGGACACTGAAGCTTTCTTT CASSFMDTEAFF
12 - TRBJ1-1 - TRBV19 TGTGCCAGTAGTATACCTATGGTTGAAGCTTTCTTT CASSIPMVEAFF
15 TRBD1 TRBJ1-2 - TRBV6-5 TGTGCCAGCAGTTACCGACAGGGCTTACTCGATGGCTACACCTTC CASSYRQGLLDGYTF
15 - TRBJ2-5 - TRBV6-2/TRBV6-3 TGTGCCAGCAGTCCCATCCGTCTAGTCCAAGAGACCCAGTACTTC CASSPIRLVQETQYF
15 TRBD1 TRBJ1-4 - TRBV11-2 TGTGCCAGCAGCTTGACAGGGAGTATTAATGAAAAACTGTTTTTT CASSLTGSINEKLFF
16 TRBD1 TRBJ2-4 once TRBV5-6 TGTGCCAGCAGCTTCGGGACAGGGTGGCCCAAAAACATTCAGTACTTC CASSFGTGWPKNIQYF
12 - TRBJ1-1 - TRBV30 TGTGCCTGGATGAGAGGGGACACTGAAGCTTTCTTT CAWMRGDTEAFF
16 TRBD1 TRBJ1-1 - TRBV6-1 TGTGCCAGCAGTGAACCGGTCGGGACAGGGAGCACTGAAGCTTTCTTT CASSEPVGTGSTEAFF
17 - TRBJ2-1 - TRBV5-1 TGCGCCAGCAGCCCGCTGTTTCAGTCGGGGCCTAGCCTAGAGCAGTTCTTC CASSPLFQSGPSLEQFF
20 - TRBJ2-3 - TRBV9 TGTGCCAGCAGCGTAGCCACTTCCAGCATATGGGGGGTAAAGACAGATACGCAGTATTTT CASSVATSSIWGVKTDTQYF
14 - TRBJ2-2 - TRBV7-9 TGTGCCAGCAGCCGGGACCGCCGCACCGGGGAGCTGTTTTTT CASSRDRRTGELFF
15 - TRBJ1-5 - TRBV2 TGTGCCAGCAGTGAGGGGACGAGCTACAATCAGCCCCAGCATTTT CASSEGTSYNQPQHF
13 TRBD1 TRBJ1-1 - TRBV19 TGTGCCAGTAGTATAACCAGGGGGGCCGAAGCTTTCTTT CASSITRGAEAFF
17 - TRBJ2-2 - TRBV7-2 TGTGCCAGCAGCTTGGCCCCGATCCCCCTTTACACCGGGGAGCTGTTTTTT CASSLAPIPLYTGELFF
13 - TRBJ1-1 - TRBV12-3/TRBV12-4 TGTGCCAGCACCTCCCAGAGGAACACTGAAGCTTTCTTT CASTSQRNTEAFF
14 - TRBJ1-3 - TRBV6-5 TGTGCCAGCCTAGAGAGGAGCTCTGGAAACACCATATATTTT CASLERSSGNTIYF
15 - TRBJ1-3 - TRBV5-8 TGTGCCAGCAGCCTTCACGGGGGCTATGGAAACACCATATATTTT CASSLHGGYGNTIYF
15 - TRBJ2-1 - TRBV2 TGTGCCAGCGAATATAACAGGGTATCCTACAATGAGCAGTTCTTC CASEYNRVSYNEQFF
14 - TRBJ1-1 - TRBV10-3 TGTGCCATCAGTACCGGGACACTGAACACTGAAGCTTTCTTT CAISTGTLNTEAFF
15 TRBD2 TRBJ2-1 once TRBV19 TGTGCCAGTAGTATCAGCGGGGGGGCAAGGAATGAGCAGTTCTTC CASSISGGARNEQFF
11 TRBD1 TRBJ1-1 - TRBV20-1 TGCAGTGCTAGGGACAGGACTGAAGCTTTCTTT CSARDRTEAFF
12 - TRBJ2-5 - TRBV12-3/TRBV12-4 TGTGCCAGCAGTTTCCAAGGGGAGACCCAGTACTTC CASSFQGETQYF
19 - TRBJ2-6 - TRBV12-5 TGTGCTAGTGGTTCGGGGCGGGACCTAATCAACTCTGGGGCCAACGTCCTGACTTTC CASGSGRDLINSGANVLTF
15 - TRBJ1-6 - TRBV4-2 TGTGCCAGCAGCCCTGTTGGGAGGGGGAATTCACCCCTCCACTTT CASSPVGRGNSPLHF
14 - TRBJ1-6 - TRBV19 TGTGCCAGTAGCCCGCAGTCCGGTAATTCACCCCTCCACTTT CASSPQSGNSPLHF
15 TRBD1 TRBJ2-1 - TRBV2 TGTGCCAGCCCGATTGACAGGGGGGTCAACAATGAGCAGTTCTTC CASPIDRGVNNEQFF
12 - TRBJ1-1 once TRBV5-1 TGCGCCAGCAGCTTGGGAGACACAGAAGCTTTCTTT CASSLGDTEAFF
14 TRBD2 TRBJ2-2 - TRBV2 TGTGCCAGTTTAGCGGGGGCGAACACCGGGGAGCTGTTTTTT CASLAGANTGELFF
15 TRBD2 TRBJ2-1 - TRBV2 TGTGCCAGCACCGGGGGGGGAGGACCTTACAATGAGCAGTTCTTC CASTGGGGPYNEQFF
17 - TRBJ2-3 once TRBV14 TGTGCCAGCAGCCTCCAGAGTCCGGGCCCCGGAGGTAGTACGCAGTATTTT CASSLQSPGPGGSTQYF
14 - TRBJ1-1 - TRBV5-1 TGCGCCAGCAGCCCAGTCGGGCGGAACACTGAAGCTTTCTTT CASSPVGRNTEAFF
17 - TRBJ2-2 - TRBV7-3 TGTGCCAGCAGCTTTTCCCCTCGACAGGCGAACACCGGGGAGCTGTTTTTT CASSFSPRQANTGELFF
15 - TRBJ1-4 - TRBV19 TGTGCCAGTAGTATAGGTACAGGGAGGGATGAAAAACTGTTTTTT CASSIGTGRDEKLFF
15 - TRBJ1-1 few TRBV6-1 TGTGCCAGCAGTGAATTAGCAGGGGAAATAACTGAAGCTTTCTTT CASSELAGEITEAFF
15 - TRBJ2-1 - TRBV9 TGTGCCAGCAGCGGGGTCGGGACGGCCTACAATGAGCAGTTCTTC CASSGVGTAYNEQFF
15 - TRBJ1-1 - TRBV18 TGTGCCAGCTCACCGGGTCAGGGTAGTATCACTGAAGCTTTCTTT CASSPGQGSITEAFF
15 TRBD2 TRBJ2-3 once TRBV24-1 TGTGCCACCAGATTAACTAGCGGGAGGGCAGATACGCAGTATTTT CATRLTSGRADTQYF
14 - TRBJ2-2 - TRBV24-1 TGTGCCACCACCGGGACATCGGGCACCGGGGAGCTGTTTTTT CATTGTSGTGELFF
15 TRBD1 TRBJ1-2 - TRBV5-3 TGTGCCAGAAACTTCAGGGGGCGACGGGGTTATGGCTACACCTTC CARNFRGRRGYGYTF
14 TRBD2 TRBJ2-1 - TRBV7-2 TGTGCCAGCAGCTCTAGCGGGAACGGGAATGAGCAGTTCTTC CASSSSGNGNEQFF
18 - TRBJ2-3 - TRBV11-2 TGTGCCAGCAGCTTATCCCCCGGGGCGTCCCTACCCACAGATACGCAGTATTTT CASSLSPGASLPTDTQYF
13 TRBD1 TRBJ1-5 - TRBV28 TGTGCCAGCAGTGACAGGGTAATACAGCCCCAGCATTTT CASSDRVIQPQHF
16 TRBD1 TRBJ2-1 - TRBV7-2 TGTGCCAGCAGCCCTTATGACAGGGTGTTCTCCAATGAGCAGTTCTTC CASSPYDRVFSNEQFF
13 - TRBJ2-1 - TRBV5-1 TGCGCCAGCAGCTTGTCGGGTTCCGATGAGCAGTTCTTC CASSLSGSDEQFF
11 - TRBJ1-1 - TRBV5-4 TGTGCCAGCAGGTCTACCACTGAAGCTTTCTTT CASRSTTEAFF
16 - TRBJ1-1 - TRBV9 TGTGCCAGCAGCGTTTCGGACAGCCCCCTTTACACTGAAGCTTTCTTT CASSVSDSPLYTEAFF
16 - TRBJ1-1 - TRBV4-1 TGCGCCAGCAGCCAGGCGAGACAGTCAACCGACACTGAAGCTTTCTTT CASSQARQSTDTEAFF
12 - TRBJ1-6 - TRBV6-5 TGTGCCAGCACCGACTCTGATTCACCCCTCCACTTT CASTDSDSPLHF
14 - TRBJ2-1 - TRBV11-3 TGTGCCAGCAGCTTAATCGGTAGGGCTAATGAGCAGTTCTTC CASSLIGRANEQFF
14 TRBD2 TRBJ2-3 once TRBV27 TGTGCCAGCAGTCCCGGACTAGCGACAGATACGCAGTATTTT CASSPGLATDTQYF
14 - TRBJ1-2 - TRBV7-9 TGTGCCAGCAGCTTAGCATCGGCTTGGGAGGGCTACACCTTC CASSLASAWEGYTF
13 - TRBJ1-1 - TRBV5-1 TGCGCCAGCAGTCCGACAGGGAACACTGAAGCTTTCTTT CASSPTGNTEAFF
13 TRBD1 TRBJ1-2 - TRBV7-9 TGTGCCAGCAGCTCACAGGGGTGGGATGGCTACACCTTC CASSSQGWDGYTF